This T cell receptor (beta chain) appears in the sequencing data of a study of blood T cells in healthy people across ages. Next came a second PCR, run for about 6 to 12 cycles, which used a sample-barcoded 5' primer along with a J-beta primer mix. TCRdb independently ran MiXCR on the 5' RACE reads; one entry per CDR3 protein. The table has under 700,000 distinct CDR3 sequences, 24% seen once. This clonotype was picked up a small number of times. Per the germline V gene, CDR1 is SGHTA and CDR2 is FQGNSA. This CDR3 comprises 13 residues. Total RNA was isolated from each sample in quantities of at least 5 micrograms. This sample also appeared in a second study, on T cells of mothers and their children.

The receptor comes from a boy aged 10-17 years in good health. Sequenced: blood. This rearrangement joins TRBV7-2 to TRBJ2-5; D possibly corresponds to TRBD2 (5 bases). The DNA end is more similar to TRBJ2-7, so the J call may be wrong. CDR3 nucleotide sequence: TGTGCCAGCAGCGAGGGTCTCTCCTACGAGCAGTACTTC. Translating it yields CASSEGLSYEQYF.